This TCR beta chain was documented in a study of OX40 agonist ivuxolimab in advanced cancers. Study at large: Patients enrolled in dose escalation were diagnosed with hepatocellular carcinoma, melanoma, renal cell or head and neck cancer.

The study's findings and limits: CD8+ T cells were the subset that, on average, had more expanded clones than CD4+.

This CDR3 has 14 amino acids. Trimming took 4 bases from V and 5 from J, leaving 14 bases between them. The germline V gene has CDR1 MNHNS and CDR2 SASEGT. The table lists this clone with a few counts. Its target is not known. Assay used: immunoSEQ multiplex PCR; TCRdb lists only in-frame clones, some missing. Of about 91,000 clones in the sample, around 87% were seen once. The rearrangement uses TRBV6-1 and TRBJ2-5; D is possibly TRBD2 (5 bases). The specimen comprised CD4+ or CD8+ T cells sorted from blood, sampled in a trial of the OX40 agonist ivuxolimab. The TCR was taken from an adult with an advanced solid tumor such as melanoma, head and neck, liver or kidney cancer. The CDR3 DNA is TGTGCCAGCAGTGGAAGGGAGAACGCGGAGACCCAGTACTTC. Its protein product is CASSGRENAETQYF.